A single sample is the source of the 3 T cell receptor beta chains below, sequenced in a study of OX40 agonist ivuxolimab in advanced cancers. Assay: immunoSEQ multiplex PCR; the TCRdb copy retains only in-frame clones and omits some. The sample records some 94,000 clones, 92% being singletons. The material was CD4+ or CD8+ T cells sorted from blood, obtained in a trial of the OX40 agonist ivuxolimab. All receptors come from an adult with an advanced solid tumor such as melanoma, head and neck, liver or kidney cancer.

The chain recombines TRBV6-5 with TRBJ2-7, with 7 bases matching TRBD1. The CDR3 runs to 14 residues. V dropped 4 bases and J dropped 3; count of bases not matched to a gene: 6. Per germline, CDR1 MNHEY and CDR2 SVGAGI. For the CDR3, the DNA is TGTGCCAGCAGTTTCGGACAGGACCACTACGAGCAGTACTTC. The encoded protein is CASSFGQDHYEQYF.

This clone has just a few counts. This chain joins TRBV7-9 and TRBJ2-7, with 7 bases lining up with TRBD1. V dropped 4 bases and J dropped 3; count of bases not matched to a gene: 9. Germline-derived CDR1 and CDR2 are SEHNR and FQNEAQ (reference sequence). The CDR3 has 15 residues. The CDR3 loop reads CASSSDRDPSYEQYF. The CDR3 DNA reads as TGTGCCAGCAGCTCCGACAGGGATCCTAGCTACGAGCAGTACTTC. Full variable domain (missing parts from reference TRBV7-9 and TRBJ2-7): DTGVSQNPRHKITKRGQNVTFRCDPISEHNRLYWYRQTLGQGPEFLTYFQNEAQLEKSRLLSDRFSAERPKGSFSTLEIQRTEQGDSAMYLCASSSDRDPSYEQYFGPGTRLTVT.

The chain joins TRBV19 to TRBJ2-7, with TRBD1 matching 8 bases. CDR3 length: 14 residues. V was pared by 5 bases and J by 6 bases, with 9 bases of the junction left unmatched. Germline V gene sequence: CDR1 LNHDA, CDR2 SQIVND (reference sequence). The CDR3 sequence is CASSLGQGAGEQYF. CDR3 sequence (DNA): TGTGCCAGTAGTCTGGGGCAGGGGGCCGGCGAGCAGTACTTC.